Following are 19 T cell receptor beta chains from one sample sequenced in a study of control samples from healthy donors and cancer patients. The repertoire was sequenced with immunoSEQ multiplex PCR; TCRdb's copy has only in-frame clones and lacks some. This table holds about 130,000 clones, roughly nine tenths found once. Sequenced input: blood. These receptors were taken from a man aged 18 to 35 in good health.

J is TRBJ1-4 and V is TRBV4-1; tentative D call: TRBD1 (6 bases). CDR1 is MGHRA, CDR2 YSYEKL, per germline. V was trimmed by 1 base and J by 8 bases, leaving 14 bases between them. This CDR3 contains 15 residues. DNA for the CDR3: TGCGCCAGCAGCCAAGCTCCGGGGGGGCACGAAAAACTGTTTTTT. Protein sequence: CASSQAPGGHEKLFF.

The chain combines TRBV25-1 with TRBJ1-6; D remains ambiguous. From germline, CDR1 is MGHDK and CDR2 SYGVNS. This CDR3 is 12 amino acids long. The ends were cut back, 4 bases at V and 14 bases at J, with 12 bases in the middle. The CDR3 nucleotides read TGTGCCAGCAGTGGAGGGAGGTCTGCCCTCCACTTT. Protein: CASSGGRSALHF.

The chain recombines TRBV7-3 with TRBJ2-1, with a tentative D call TRBD2 (6 bases). CDR1 SGHTA and CDR2 FQGTGA come from the germline V gene. V shed 3 bases and J shed 7 bases, with 19 bases lying between them. The length of the CDR3 is 16 residues. The CDR3 region has the DNA TGTGCCAGCAGCTTCACCGGGGGATCAGTCGGGAATGAGCAGTTCTTC. Its protein is CASSFTGGSVGNEQFF.

The V and J genes are TRBV7-8 and TRBJ2-1, with D perhaps TRBD1 (6 bases). The V end lost 6 bases, the J end lost 9 bases, and 21 bases lay between the germline ends. Germline loops: CDR1 SGHVS, CDR2 FQNEAQ. The CDR3 loop spans 15 amino acids. The DNA of the CDR3 is TGTGCCAGCAGTCCACTAGAGTTCAGGGGCGGTGAGCAGTTCTTC. It yields the protein CASSPLEFRGGEQFF.

This clone was detected many times. The rearrangement links TRBV4-2 to TRBJ2-7, with 10 positions matching TRBD2. J lost 0 bases, V lost 1 base, and 0 bases had no gene match. This CDR3 is 15 amino acids long. Germline V gene sequence: CDR1 LGHNA, CDR2 YNFKEQ. The CDR3 DNA is TGTGCCAGCAGCCAAGGACTAGCGGGCTCCTACGAGCAGTACTTC. Translating gives CASSQGLAGSYEQYF.

This chain joins TRBV27 and TRBJ2-5; no clear D. The CDR3 has 14 residues. With 5 bases removed from V and 1 base from J, the gap between germline ends came to 11 bases. Germline loops: CDR1 MNHEY, CDR2 SMNVEV (reference sequence). The CDR3 DNA reads as TGTGCCAGCAGTCGTAGTACCATCCAAGAGACCCAGTACTTC. Its protein is CASSRSTIQETQYF.

This clone has a single count. Other DNA sequences in this specimen translate into the identical CDR3. The J gene is TRBJ2-7, the V gene TRBV5-5; D call uncertain. Trimming cost V 4 bases and J 6 bases, with 11 bases left between them. CDR1 is SGHKS and CDR2 is YYEKEE in the germline V gene (reference sequence). The CDR3 extends over 12 amino acids. The CDR3 sequence: CASSPTTIEQYF. CDR3 DNA: TGTGCCAGCAGCCCAACCACAATCGAGCAGTACTTC.

To note about this clone: This same CDR3 is encoded by further DNA sequences in the sample. V gene TRBV7-9 combines with J gene TRBJ1-6, with D possibly being TRBD1 (5 bases). The CDR3 contains 15 residues. The germline V gene encodes CDR1 SEHNR and CDR2 FQNEAQ (reference sequence). V was shortened by 4 bases and J by 13 bases, with 20 bases between the two germline ends. CDR3 nucleotide sequence: TGTGCCAGCAGCTCGCACCGGGACGCGGGTCCCCCCCTCCACTTT. Its protein product is CASSSHRDAGPPLHF.

The count of this clone is one. The chain carries TRBV19 and TRBJ1-1, with TRBD1 identical over 8 bases. Unmatched junction bases numbered 7, after V lost 7 bases and J lost 0 bases. There are 15 residues in the CDR3. Germline V gene lookup returns CDR1 LNHDA and CDR2 SQIVND (reference sequence). The CDR3 sequence: CASIQDRAMNTEAFF. Here the CDR3 DNA reads TGTGCCAGTATCCAGGACAGGGCCATGAACACTGAAGCTTTCTTT.

The table lists this clone with a few counts. The chain uses TRBV7-9 and TRBJ2-7; 8 bases are a match to TRBD1. Germline trimming cut 1 base from V and 5 bases from J; bases unmatched to any gene: 1. This CDR3 has 13 residues. Germline V gene sequence: CDR1 SEHNR, CDR2 FQNEAQ (reference sequence). The CDR3 coding sequence is TGTGCCAGCAGCTTAGGGGACAGGCACGAGCAGTACTTC. Translation gives CASSLGDRHEQYF.

The gene calls are TRBV5-4 and TRBJ2-3; 12 bases fit TRBD2. This CDR3 is built from 17 residues. CDR1 SGHNT and CDR2 YYREEE come from the germline V gene (reference sequence). V trimming: 0 bases; J trimming: 4 bases; junction bases outside the gene matches: 6. The CDR3 loop reads CASSLARTSGKPDTQYF. CDR3 DNA sequence: TGTGCCAGCAGCTTGGCTAGGACTAGCGGGAAACCAGATACGCAGTATTTT.

The chain uses TRBV11-2 and TRBJ1-2, with TRBD1 identical over 9 bases. The CDR3 runs to 13 residues. Germline trimming cut 6 bases from V and 11 bases from J; bases unmatched to any gene: 10. Per the germline V gene, CDR1 is SGHAT and CDR2 is FQNNGV. The chain's CDR3 is CASRSRQGGWYTF. In DNA, the CDR3 is TGTGCCAGCAGATCCCGACAGGGGGGGTGGTACACCTTC.

The genes are TRBV5-6 and TRBJ2-1, with unresolved D. The V gene lost 6 bases and the J gene lost 1 base, with 11 bases spanning the gap. The CDR3 is 14 amino acids. CDR1 and CDR2 (germline): SGHDT, YYEEEE. The CDR3, as DNA: TGTGCCAGCACCCCTAGAGGTTCCTACAATGAGCAGTTCTTC. Its translation: CASTPRGSYNEQFF.

This chain connects TRBV4-2 to TRBJ1-4; no firm D call. Trimming cost V 0 bases and J 8 bases, with 7 bases left between them. CDR1 and CDR2 from the germline V gene are LGHNA and YNFKEQ. This CDR3 is built from 13 residues. The CDR3 reads CASSQELGEKLFF. Written as DNA, the CDR3 is TGTGCCAGCAGCCAAGAACTCGGGGAAAAACTGTTTTTT.

The chain links TRBV6-5 to TRBJ1-5, with 9 bases aligning to TRBD1. Germline CDR1 and CDR2: MNHEY and SVGAGI. The CDR3 sequence is 14 residues long. The junction had 2 bases not matched to a gene; V was cut back by 6 bases and J by 2 bases. The CDR3 DNA sequence: TGTGCCAGCAGCCGGACAGGGGGCAATCAGCCCCAGCATTTT. Residues: CASSRTGGNQPQHF.

Of note for this clone: This same CDR3 is encoded by further DNA sequences in the sample. The chain recombines TRBV7-2 with TRBJ1-1; the D is unclear. Germline V gives CDR1 SGHTA, CDR2 FQGNSA. This CDR3 is built from 15 residues. The ends were cut back, 5 bases at V and 1 base at J, with 14 bases in the middle. DNA for the CDR3: TGTGCCAGCAGCCCTCCGGGCGGGGAGAACACTGAAGCTTTCTTT. Translation: CASSPPGGENTEAFF.

V usage is TRBV11-2 and J usage is TRBJ1-1, with 7 bases identical to TRBD1. After removal of 3 bases from V and 2 bases from J, the junction contained 9 bases not matched to a gene. CDR1 and CDR2 from the germline V gene are SGHAT and FQNNGV. The CDR3 is 16 residues long. The CDR3 loop reads CASSFQTGWGNTEAFF. The DNA of the CDR3 is TGTGCCAGCAGCTTCCAGACAGGGTGGGGTAACACTGAAGCTTTCTTT.

The V and J genes are TRBV5-1 and TRBJ1-5, with D unclear. Trimming removed 4 bases from V and 4 bases from J, with 9 bases in between. This CDR3 has 13 amino acids. Germline-derived CDR1 and CDR2 are SGHRS and YFSETQ. CDR3 amino acids: CASSQEVNQPQHF. DNA for the CDR3: TGCGCCAGCAGCCAGGAAGTTAATCAGCCCCAGCATTTT.

The chain carries TRBV13 and TRBJ2-1; D perhaps matches TRBD2 (6 bases). The V gene's germline CDR1 is PRHDT and CDR2 FYEKMQ (reference sequence). The CDR3 runs 14 residues. Trimming took 4 bases from V and 7 from J, leaving 14 bases between them. The DNA for the CDR3 is TGTGCCAGCAGCTCCCGGGACTGGAAGAATGAGCAGTTCTTC. Translation: CASSSRDWKNEQFF.